The 28 T cell receptor beta chains presented below share a single source sample, sequenced in a study of regulatory T cells in long-lasting Graves disease. Time point here: newly diagnosed GD, antithyroid drugs for less than 3 months. RNA isolated from PBMCs was used to make the TCR library. Investigators prepared the TCR beta libraries by applying iRepertoire HTBI primers and Arm-PCR of CDR3 regions. TCRdb itself ran the multiplex PCR reads through MiXCR, one entry per CDR3 protein. The profile shows about 440,000 distinct CDR3 sequences, about 17% of them singletons. These same records also appear under a second study, on T cells in Graves' hyperthyroidism and ophthalmopathy.

The material sequenced was peripheral blood mononuclear cells (PBMCs), taken at new diagnosis, from a patient treated with antithyroid drugs. The receptors stem from a woman younger than 30 with Graves disease.

At least ten counts were recorded for this clonotype. This chain links TRBV18 with TRBJ1-5; no definite D call. The CDR3 is 14 residues long. V lost 6 bases and J 4 bases, leaving 13 bases between the germline ends. Per germline, CDR1 KGHSH and CDR2 LQKENI. The CDR3 loop is CASSTVDGNQPQHF. As DNA, the CDR3 is TGTGCCAGCTCGACTGTGGATGGGAATCAGCCCCAGCATTTT.

This clonotype was observed many times. The gene calls are TRBV2 and TRBJ2-1; D is undetermined. This CDR3 has 15 residues. Trimming cost V 10 bases and J 2 bases, with 18 bases left between them. Germline loops: CDR1 SNHLY, CDR2 FYNNEI. In DNA form, the CDR3 reads TGTGCCATACGCGGCGTGTCAACTGCCTACAATGAGCAGTTCTTC. Translation gives CAIRGVSTAYNEQFF.

In its sample, this clonotype was seen once. This may be a read error: a much more frequent sequence differs by one nucleotide. The rearrangement uses TRBV2 and TRBJ1-2, with no clear D. CDR3 length: 12 amino acids. CDR1 and CDR2 (germline): SNHLY, FYNNEI. The CDR3 region is CAGRRGNYGYTF. DNA of the CDR3: TGTGCCGGCAGACGAGGAAACTATGGCTACACCTTC.

This clonotype was seen more than once but under ten times. The rearrangement links TRBV2 to TRBJ1-2, with 7 bases fitting TRBD1. Looked up from germline, CDR1 is SNHLY and CDR2 is FYNNEI. The V segment lost 8 bases and the J segment 8 bases; nucleotides outside the gene matches: 8. The length of the CDR3 is 12 residues. CDR3 residues: CASRGQASGYTF. For the CDR3, the DNA is TGTGCCAGCCGCGGACAGGCATCCGGCTACACCTTC.

In its sample, this clonotype was seen a few times. This rearrangement joins TRBV6-1 to TRBJ2-6, with D perhaps TRBD2 (6 bases). V lost 11 bases and J 0 bases, leaving 20 bases between the germline ends. The CDR3 spans 17 residues. Germline lookup yields CDR1 MNHNS and CDR2 SASEGT. This chain's CDR3 is CAALREALSSGANVLTF. The CDR3, as DNA: TGTGCCGCCCTAAGGGAGGCGCTAAGCTCTGGGGCCAACGTCCTGACTTTC.

This clonotype was seen repeatedly, ten times or more. The rearrangement uses TRBV28 and TRBJ2-5, with TRBD1 matching 7 bases. In germline, CDR1 is MDHEN, CDR2 SYDVKM. The CDR3 extends over 15 amino acids. After removal of 6 bases from V and 2 bases from J, the junction contained 9 bases not matched to a gene. As DNA, the CDR3 is TGTGCCAGCAGCCCGACCCGGGACAGACAAGAGACCCAGTACTTC. It is translated as CASSPTRDRQETQYF.

This clonotype was picked up one time. The J gene is TRBJ2-2, the V gene TRBV9; D gene unclear. The CDR3 is 17 residues long. Germline V gene data show CDR1 as SGDLS and CDR2 as YYNGEE. The V end lost 0 bases, the J end lost 1 base, and 13 bases lay between the germline ends. The CDR3, as DNA: TGTGCCAGCAGCGTAGCTGGGCAGCAAGTGAACACCGGGGAGCTGTTTTTT. It codes for CASSVAGQQVNTGELFF.

In this sample, this clonotype turned up many times. The gene calls are TRBV28 and TRBJ1-2; 9 nucleotides align to TRBD1. Germline V CDR1 and CDR2: MDHEN, SYDVKM. The CDR3 loop spans 15 amino acids. The junction had 9 bases not matched to a gene; V was cut back by 7 bases and J by 3 bases. This CDR3 reads CASTPLTGGYYGYTF. The CDR3 DNA reads TGTGCCAGCACACCCTTGACAGGGGGATACTATGGCTACACCTTC.

Points on this clonotype: With a much larger clone just one base away, this may be a read error. This chain's CDR3 is CASRPGTVNTGAFF. The DNA of the CDR3 is TGTGCCAGTAGACCCGGGACAGTGAACACTGGAGCTTTCTTT. The chain uses TRBV19 and TRBJ1-1; 7 bases align to TRBD1. Germline V gives CDR1 LNHDA, CDR2 SQIVND (reference sequence). The CDR3 has 14 residues.

V usage is TRBV9 and J usage is TRBJ1-5; 10 bases map to TRBD1. The CDR3 totals 16 residues. CDR1 is SGDLS, CDR2 YYNGEE, per germline. J gave up 6 bases and V 0 bases, and 6 bases lay outside the gene matches. The CDR3, as DNA: TGTGCCAGCAGCGTAGAGAGGGACAGGGGAGGTCAGCCCCAGCATTTT. This encodes CASSVERDRGGQPQHF.

This clonotype was seen a few times. The rearrangement links TRBV7-2 to TRBJ2-7; D assignment may be TRBD1 or TRBD2 (5 bases each). Germline CDR1 reads SGHTA; CDR2 reads FQGNSA. This CDR3 has 13 residues. Trimming shortened V by 5 bases and J by 6 bases, and 14 bases separated the two germline ends. CDR3 loop: CASSPPPGPEQYF. The DNA of the CDR3 is TGTGCCAGCAGCCCTCCACCGGGGCCCGAGCAGTACTTC.

The V and J genes are TRBV29-1 and TRBJ1-1; TRBD1 matches at 7 bases. The CDR3 has 15 residues. V was pared by 6 bases and J by 1 base, with 11 bases of the junction left unmatched. Germline loops: CDR1 SQVTM, CDR2 ANQGSEA. CDR3 region: CSVAAGGMRNTEAFF. The CDR3 nucleotides are TGCAGCGTCGCGGCAGGGGGTATGCGGAACACTGAAGCTTTCTTT.

CDR3 DNA sequence: TGTGCCAGCAGCTTAGGCCAGGTCGGGGAAAAACTGTTTTTT. It encodes CASSLGQVGEKLFF. V and J are TRBV5-8 and TRBJ1-4; D not resolved. The CDR3 consists of 14 residues. CDR1 SGHTS and CDR2 YDEGEE come from the germline V gene. The V and J ends lost 2 bases and 8 bases respectively, with 13 bases between them.

At least ten counts were recorded for this clonotype. The gene calls are TRBV11-1 and TRBJ1-2, with D hard to call. Germline V gene lookup returns CDR1 SGHAT and CDR2 FQDESV (reference sequence). Trimming removed 4 bases at V and 0 bases at J, with 6 bases between. The CDR3 covers 13 residues. The CDR3 spells CASSWRPNYGYTF. The DNA for the CDR3 is TGTGCCAGCAGCTGGAGACCTAACTATGGCTACACCTTC.

There are a few counts of this clonotype. A much larger clone differs by one base, so this may be a read error. The V gene is TRBV18, the J gene TRBJ2-1, with D perhaps TRBD1 (5 bases). Germline loops: CDR1 KGHSH, CDR2 LQKENI. The V end was cut by 5 bases, the J end by 10 bases, with 12 bases between. CDR3 length: 12 amino acids. The CDR3 spells CASSGASEEQFF. CDR3 DNA: TGTGCCAGCTCAGGGGCATCTGAGGAGCAGTTCTTC.

The CDR3 nucleotides are TGTGCCAGCAGTTTAACGGGCCGCTCCTACGAGCAGTACTTC. Translation gives CASSLTGRSYEQYF. V is TRBV28 and J is TRBJ2-7; D unclear. CDR3 length equals 14 residues. Germline CDR1 MDHEN, CDR2 SYDVKM. V dropped 2 bases and J dropped 0 bases, with 8 bases sitting between them. The full variable domain, rest sourced from reference TRBV28 and TRBJ2-7, is DVKVTQSSRYLVKRTGEKVFLECVQDMDHENMFWYRQDPGLGLRLIYFSYDVKMKEKGDIPEGYSVSREKKERFSLILESASTNQTSMYLCASSLTGRSYEQYFGPGTRLTVT.

This clonotype has ten or more counts. V gene TRBV20-1 combines with J gene TRBJ2-1, with TRBD2 matching 7 bases. This CDR3 region has 14 residues. Germline V lookup: CDR1 DFQATT, CDR2 SNEGSKA (reference sequence). Trimming removed 3 bases from V and 4 bases from J; junction bases left unmatched: 6. The CDR3 DNA sequence: TGCAGTGCTAGTCGCCAGCGGGGTTACAATGAGCAGTTCTTC. It specifies CSASRQRGYNEQFF.

The CDR3 is CASSFNSEEKLFF. Here the CDR3 DNA reads TGTGCCAGCAGTTTTAACAGTGAGGAAAAACTGTTTTTT. The chain carries TRBV28 and TRBJ1-4; D gene unclear. The V end lost 3 bases, the J end lost 8 bases, and 10 bases lay between the germline ends. The CDR3 totals 13 residues. Germline CDR1 MDHEN, CDR2 SYDVKM.

This clonotype was detected many times. CDR3 coding DNA: TGTGCCAGCAGACCCCCGGGACAGGGATACGAGCAGTACTTC. As protein: CASRPPGQGYEQYF. The chain couples TRBV6-1 to TRBJ2-7; 9 bases are shared with TRBD1. V shed 6 bases, J shed 4 bases, and the junction held 7 bases outside the gene matches. CDR1 is MNHNS, CDR2 SASEGT, per germline. CDR3 size: 14 residues.

The CDR3 DNA sequence: TGTGCCACCAGTGATTGGTCAGGGGTGGTCAGTGAGCAGTTCTTC. Encoded protein: CATSDWSGVVSEQFF. This chain uses TRBV24-1 with TRBJ2-1; tentative D call: TRBD1 (6 bases). This CDR3 is built from 15 residues. Trimming cost V 2 bases and J 9 bases, with 16 bases left between them. Germline V gene data show CDR1 as KGHDR and CDR2 as SFDVKD.

The V gene is TRBV5-1, the J gene TRBJ1-1, with TRBD1 identical over 7 bases. This CDR3 comprises 16 residues. After removal of 3 bases from V and 5 bases from J, the junction contained 13 bases not matched to a gene. CDR1 and CDR2 (germline): SGHRS, YFSETQ. In DNA form, the CDR3 reads TGCGCCAGCAGCTGGGACAGCCACGCTATGAGTACTGAAGCTTTCTTT. It yields the protein CASSWDSHAMSTEAFF.

This clonotype occurred many times. V usage is TRBV28 and J usage is TRBJ1-1; 9 bases are shared with TRBD1. V was pared by 5 bases and J by 6 bases, with 4 bases of the junction left unmatched. Germline CDR1 and CDR2: MDHEN and SYDVKM. The CDR3 consists of 13 residues. CDR3 loop: CASSDGDRAEAFF. The CDR3 DNA reads TGTGCCAGCAGTGACGGGGACAGGGCTGAAGCTTTCTTT.

This clonotype was observed at least ten times. The CDR3, as DNA: TGCAGTGCCCCAAACTCCGTAGCGGGAGGTCTTGAGCAGTTCTTC. Protein: CSAPNSVAGGLEQFF. The genes are TRBV20-1 and TRBJ2-1, with 10 bases identical to TRBD2. The V segment lost 6 bases and the J segment 9 bases; nucleotides outside the gene matches: 14. This CDR3 is built from 15 residues. Germline V gene lookup returns CDR1 DFQATT and CDR2 SNEGSKA (reference sequence).

This clonotype showed up just a few times. The rearrangement uses TRBV6-1 and TRBJ1-5; 10 bases align to TRBD1. V was pared by 10 bases and J by 4 bases, with 13 bases of the junction left unmatched. This CDR3 spans 16 amino acids. Germline loops: CDR1 MNHNS, CDR2 SASEGT. The CDR3 bases are TGTGCCATCAGAGTATCCGGGACAGGGGTAAATCAGCCCCAGCATTTT. This encodes CAIRVSGTGVNQPQHF.

There are many counts of this clonotype. V and J are TRBV6-2 or TRBV6-3 and TRBJ2-7, with D possibly being TRBD1 (6 bases). CDR3 length: 14 residues. Trimming took 2 bases from V and 4 from J, leaving 12 bases between them. Germline loops: CDR1 MNHEY, CDR2 SVGEGT. CDR3 coding DNA: TGTGCCAGCAGTTACGGGGCAGGGGTTTACGAGCAGTACTTC. It specifies CASSYGAGVYEQYF.

This clonotype was seen repeatedly, ten times or more. The DNA is left out, because the CDR3 cannot be placed on it with certainty; the CDR3 is given as TCRdb lists it. The gene calls are TRBV28 and TRBJ2-7; the listed D gene, TRBD1, was not tested against the DNA. Germline values: CDR1 MDHEN, CDR2 SYDVKM. From its first to its last residue, the CDR3 has 16 amino acids. CDR3 in amino acids: CASSHFRGPRSYEQYF.

The V and J genes are TRBV6-5 and TRBJ1-2; 9 positions match TRBD1. The CDR3 totals 16 residues. V shed 0 bases, J shed 2 bases, and the junction held 4 bases outside the gene matches. From germline, CDR1 is MNHEY and CDR2 SVGAGI. In DNA form, the CDR3 reads TGTGCCAGCAGTTACTCAGGACAGGGGTTGAACTATGGCTACACCTTC. Translated, it gives CASSYSGQGLNYGYTF.

CDR3 coding DNA: TGTGCCAGCAGCTCTCGGATGAACACCGGGGAGCTGTTTTTT. Translation: CASSSRMNTGELFF. The chain couples TRBV3-1 to TRBJ2-2, with unresolved D. Trimming shortened V by 5 bases and J by 1 base, and 8 bases separated the two germline ends. Germline V gene lookup returns CDR1 LGHDT and CDR2 YNNKEL (reference sequence). The CDR3 has 14 amino acids.